A single TCR beta chain is shown here with its context. The source of the sample is a study of beta chain features in type 1 diabetes. Sequencing targeted expressed TCRB transcripts, as all isolated RNA had been reverse transcribed. The repertoire was sequenced with immunoSEQ multiplex PCR; TCRdb's copy has only in-frame clones and lacks some. The data show 500,000 to 700,000 clones, with 15% to 18% seen just once and 0.07% to 0.095% held by the top ten. The length of the CDR3 is 16 residues. The junction had 8 bases not matched to a gene; V was cut back by 4 bases and J by 0 bases. Looked up from germline, CDR1 is SGDLS and CDR2 is YYNGEE.

This rearrangement joins TRBV9 to TRBJ2-3, with 7 nucleotides matching TRBD2. Material: naive CD4+ T cells from blood. The sequence was obtained from a man younger than 30 in good health. The CDR3 nucleotides read TGTGCCAGCAGCTCCCGGCGGGGGACTAGCACAGATACGCAGTATTTT. Residues: CASSSRRGTSTDTQYF.